In its sample, the clone carrying this TCR beta chain was seen many times. The antigen is undetermined. TCRdb redid the calling of the 5' RACE reads with MiXCR, one entry per CDR3 protein. The sample contains tens of thousands of distinct CDR3 sequences, roughly 12% of which appear only once. CDR1 GTSNPN and CDR2 SVGIG come from the germline V gene (reference sequence). The ends lost 2 bases at V and 3 bases at J; junction bases unmatched: 7. There are 14 residues in the CDR3. The data were obtained in a study of early T cells in non-severe SARS-CoV-2 infection. Study summary: Bulk RNA isolated from unsorted whole blood underwent sequencing; chains were not paired. General study results and limits: Private and CD4 specificities were missed by VDJdb matching, which favored anti-spike CD8 responses.

The sample was whole blood. This sequence originates from an adult who was a healthcare worker with PCR-confirmed SARS-CoV-2 infection or an uninfected control (not recorded which). The chain carries TRBV30 and TRBJ2-7, with 7 bases matching TRBD1. As DNA, the CDR3 is TGTGCCTGGAGTTTTTTTGACAGGGTCTACGAGCAGTACTTC. The encoded protein is CAWSFFDRVYEQYF.